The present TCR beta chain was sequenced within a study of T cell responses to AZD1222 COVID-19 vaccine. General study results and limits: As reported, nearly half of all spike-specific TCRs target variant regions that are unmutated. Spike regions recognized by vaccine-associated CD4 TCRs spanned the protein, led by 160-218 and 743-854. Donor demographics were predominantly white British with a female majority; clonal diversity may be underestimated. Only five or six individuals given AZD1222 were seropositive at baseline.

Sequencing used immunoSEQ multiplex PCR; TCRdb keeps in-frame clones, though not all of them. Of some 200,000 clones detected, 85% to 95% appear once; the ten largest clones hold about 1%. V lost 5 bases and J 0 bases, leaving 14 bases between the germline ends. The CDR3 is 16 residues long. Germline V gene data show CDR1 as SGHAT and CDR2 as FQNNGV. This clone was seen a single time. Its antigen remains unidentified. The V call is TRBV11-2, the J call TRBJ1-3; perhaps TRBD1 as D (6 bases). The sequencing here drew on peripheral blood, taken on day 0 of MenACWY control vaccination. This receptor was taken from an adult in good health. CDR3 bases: TGTGCCAGCAGCCCCCGAAGGGGGAGCTCTGGAAACACCATATATTTT. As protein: CASSPRRGSSGNTIYF.